This T cell receptor (beta chain) derives from a study of T cells in Graves' hyperthyroidism and ophthalmopathy. Whole-study findings and limits: With a median lead of roughly 6.8 months before onset, the model predicted ophthalmopathy. Blood also carried most thyroid clonotypes expanded above 0.001.

Looked up from germline, CDR1 is MNHEY and CDR2 is SVGAGI. The length of the CDR3 is 16 residues. Researchers amplified the TCR beta CDR3 regions from RNA transcripts. A first-round RT-PCR of the TCR CDR3 used the HTBI primer set. TCRdb reanalysed the multiplex PCR reads using MiXCR and keeps one entry per CDR3 protein. Here the sample spans approximately 510,000 distinct CDR3 sequences, about a fifth being singletons. This clonotype has at least ten counts. The antigen is unknown. The junction and the germline gene differ at one end; a read error may be behind it. This sequence was found in a young man with Graves' hyperthyroidism. Material: blood. The chain combines TRBV6-5 with TRBJ2-5, with 8 bases aligning to TRBD2. This CDR3 is CASSHSLTSAGETQYF. The CDR3 DNA reads as TGTGCCAGCAGTCACTCCTTGACTAGCGCTGGGGAGACCCAGTACTTC.